Listed below are T cell receptor beta chains from one sample, sequenced in a study of shared clonotypes between healthy human individuals. This table comes from immunoSEQ multiplex PCR, and its TCRdb copy is limited to in-frame clones, with some not included. The profile shows 180,000 or so clones, 90% to 95% of them singletons. The sample taken for sequencing was naive CD4+ T cells sorted from blood. These receptors were taken from a woman aged 25 to 39 in good health. Each CDR3 is given with its conserved first and last residue. Fields, in order: V gene, CDR3 protein.

>TRBV5-1
CASSLGAGETDTQYF
>TRBV11-2
CASSLPLGWAYEQYF
>TRBV6-6
CASSLGGRGNTIYF
>TRBV19
CASRTGRVDTQYF
>TRBV28
CASSFPGTGNEKLFF
>TRBV2
CASSEASGKAFF
>TRBV6-1
CASSESDRGTDTQYF
>TRBV7-9
CASSSIWGSSEAFF
>TRBV5-8
CASGLINTYEQYF
>TRBV15
CATSRDVGLAGNTDTQYF
>TRBV11-1
CASSFSRAGELFF
>TRBV18
CASSVQGAGNTEAFF
>TRBV6-5
CASSYLSSGANVLTF
>TRBV15
CATSRGPPSSYNEQFF
>TRBV15
CATSRVIGSPYNEQFF
>TRBV2
CASSEDGRARSYNEQFF
>TRBV6-6
CASSDSGPYEQYF
>TRBV5-1
CASSSNQGFNSPLHF
>TRBV5-8
CASSIRPGNEQYF
>TRBV7-9
CASSLETDYGYTF
>TRBV27
CASARGTSPGTGELFF
>TRBV7-9
CASSFVGQITDTQYF
>TRBV5-1
CASSLGLEETQYF
>TRBV19
CASSIFKTSGGTDTQYF
>TRBV12-5
CASGYTDRGTGELFF
>TRBV5-1
CASSLPGLAGDEQFF
>TRBV28
CASSLPGRPNQPQHF
>TRBV18
CASSPTTGWATPNEQFF
>TRBV18
CASSENRGFYGYTF
>TRBV13
CASSFAGTNTGELFF
>TRBV28
CASRVAGAYEQYF
>TRBV10-3
CAILAGLAADNEQFF
>TRBV5-1
CASNTPRQGVNEQFF
>TRBV6-5
CASSAREGYGYTF
>TRBV7-9
CASSSGPRKNGGYTF
>TRBV29-1
CSVRRTGTGIRDTQYF
>TRBV6-5
CASSWAGGGVEQYF
>TRBV28
CASSGGQGGGQPQHF
>TRBV28
CASSQTGSVIKTQYF
>TRBV28
CASSLSYNEQFF
>TRBV7-9
CASSLIGAGIPLNYGYTF
>TRBV10-2
CASKGQGVSEQYF
>TRBV5-4
CASSLAIRRSADTQYF
>TRBV6-1
CASDRQGENYGYTF
>TRBV25-1
CASSDRWGSNEQFF
>TRBV7-2
CASSYTGGFTDTQYF
>TRBV4-1
CASSQGLAGVGKQYF
>TRBV28
CASSTWASRYEQYF
>TRBV5-1
CASSSSGSSTDTQYF
>TRBV19
CASSINLGRSYEQYF
>TRBV14
CASSRETGRVNTEAFF
>TRBV7-9
CASSPSGGRGGEKLFF
>TRBV6-6
CASSLRGANTEAFF
>TRBV19
CASSIGTAGNNEQFF
>TRBV18
CASSPPLGLAKNIQYF